This T cell receptor (beta chain) came from a study of T cells in Graves' hyperthyroidism and ophthalmopathy (dated by TCRdb to about 2019). In terms of the full investigation: Peripheral blood was collected at initial diagnosis, before any treatment. TCR V-J signatures able to tell the groups apart were searched for in a discovery cohort of approximately 95 patients, of whom about 40 had Graves' ophthalmopathy and roughly 58 had stable Graves' hyperthyroidism. The paper describes TCR Vbeta CDR3 sequencing of 130 to 150 peripheral blood samples, made up of 40 to 45 ophthalmopathy patients, some 80 hyperthyroidism patients and some 17 progressor patients. Thyroid tissue and blood T-cell repertoires from about 6 Graves' hyperthyroidism patients were also compared in the study. After sampling, hyperthyroidism patients received methimazole starting at 30 mg daily, and ophthalmopathy patients received high-dose intravenous methylprednisolone. Whether ophthalmopathy could be predicted prospectively was tested in an independent validation cohort made up of about 20 hyperthyroidism patients plus 17 patients who later progressed to ophthalmopathy. For training and testing, the 100 or so patients in the discovery cohort were randomly divided in a 7:3 ratio.

This clonotype was observed at least ten times. Its antigen target is currently unknown. No base qualities exist here, and no much larger clone lies one base off it. What the research found in general, with its limitations: No statistical method was used to set the sample size in advance, and investigators knew the group allocation. Ophthalmopathy was separated from stable hyperthyroidism by a 13 V-J signature model, with approximately 90% sensitivity and approximately 81% specificity obtained in cross-validation and 80%/75% obtained in testing. During validation, the model predicted progression to ophthalmopathy a median of about 6.3 months ahead of onset, with more than 55% sensitivity and 72.22% specificity. Most expanded thyroid clonotypes (frequency above 0.001) were also detected in blood, suggesting blood repertoires may reflect thyroid immune responses.

Moderately to severely active disease, a Clinical Activity Score of at least 3, a NOSPECS grade of at least 4, and a duration under 3 months were present in ophthalmopathy patients. Exclusion was applied to patients with uncontrolled infections, other autoimmune diseases, pregnancy or lactation. Diagnoses were established on the basis of clinical symptoms, serum thyroxine and TRAb, thyroid ultrasound, and orbital computed tomography. Ficoll-Paque density gradient centrifugation was used to isolate PBMCs from approximately 11 ml of fresh peripheral blood. Total RNA was extracted with Trizol reagent, and quality was checked on an Agilent 2100 Bioanalyzer. The TCR beta CDR3 regions were amplified from the RNA transcripts. A first-round RT-PCR of the TCR CDR3 used the HTBI primer set with the Qiagen OneStep RT-PCR kit. A second multiplex PCR round built the libraries, followed by size selection and purification. The libraries were sequenced on an Illumina HiSeq2000 using paired-end 100 bp reads. In the original analysis: SOAPnuke was used to process the raw data, with reads discarded if the reads contained adapters or uncalled bases, had a mean Phred below 15, or lacked an exact constant-primer or identifier match. COPE v1.2.5 was used to merge high-quality paired reads, and clonotypes were defined as unique nucleotide sequences. MiTCR v1.1 was used to align clonotypes to the IMGT TRBV, TRBD and TRBJ reference segments. The analysis included only V-J combinations with a frequency above 0.0001, which together covered 98% to 99.2% of the repertoires. The TCS score was defined as F50 (clonal expansion) divided by E x V (chaos), with BLOSUM62-based TCRdist calculated between CDR3 peptides within each V-J. Welch's t-statistics and random forest reduced several hundred V-J features to roughly 13, which were used in a naive Bayes classifier (R e1071). The public reads were quality trimmed at Q25 with fastp and then assembled into clones with MiXCR by TCRdb, keeping productive beta chains. Here each entry gathers all rows of one CDR3 protein and keeps the most common genes and DNA. Here the V and J calls rest on TCRdb's processing, not on the authors' analysis. The table for this sample lists hundreds of thousands of distinct CDR3 sequences; about 14% of them were counted only once. Of the sample, approximately 13% is held by the ten largest clones.

From the germline V gene (reference sequence), CDR1 is LNHDA and CDR2 is SQIVND. V ends up 8 bases short and J 0 bases short, with an unmatched junction base count of 3. Counted from cysteine to phenylalanine, this CDR3 has 14 amino acids. Only the CDR3 portion is preserved as DNA: 42 bases, with reading frame beginning at the first base. The origin of this receptor is a man between 18 and 29 years old with Graves' ophthalmopathy. The sequenced sample was blood. The chain employs TRBV19 and TRBJ2-1, and 8 junctional nucleotides match TRBD1. The bases are TGTGCCAGTCTTGACAGGGGCTCCTACAATGAGCAGTTCTTC. Its product reads: CASLDRGSYNEQFF.